This TCR beta chain was recovered during a study of T cell responses to AZD1222 COVID-19 vaccine. Broader study findings: The donors showed a predominance of white British ancestry and of females, with possible underestimation of clonal diversity. Spike was spanned by vaccine-associated CD4 TCRs, which were dominant at 160-218 and 743-854. Following two doses of AZD1222, Spike-specific TCR breadth and depth rose.

The method was immunoSEQ multiplex PCR; TCRdb's version includes in-frame clones alone and lacks a portion of them. Of roughly 120,000 clones in the sample, about 89% were seen once. The CDR3 contains 16 residues. Looked up from germline, CDR1 is WSHSY and CDR2 is SAAADI. The junction had 14 bases not matched to a gene; V was cut back by 6 bases and J by 5 bases. As to this clone: Its antigen is still unknown.

The chain combines TRBV10-2 with TRBJ2-7; the match to TRBD2 covers 9 bases. The sequenced sample was peripheral blood, obtained 28 days after the second AZD1222 dose. The sequence was collected from an adult who received the AZD1222 COVID-19 vaccine. CDR3 region: CASSVDLAGARDEQYF. CDR3 bases: TGCGCCAGCAGCGTGGATTTAGCGGGAGCGAGAGACGAGCAGTACTTC.